Following are 18 T cell receptor beta chains from one sample sequenced in a study of cytomegalovirus exposure and HLA in healthy donors. The PCR had 60 Vbeta and 13 Jbeta primers. Repertoires were generated with immunoSEQ multiplex PCR, while TCRdb's copy carries only in-frame clones and drops some. The sample has 170,000 or so clones; 77% are singletons. The material sequenced was PBMCs. The origin of the receptors is a woman aged 55 to 70 in good health and CMV-seropositive.

The V gene is TRBV7-8, the J gene TRBJ2-7; tentative D call: TRBD2 (6 bases). This CDR3 comprises 18 residues. Per the germline V gene, CDR1 is SGHVS and CDR2 is FQNEAQ. Between the trimmed V and J ends, which lost 0 bases and 0 bases, there was a span of 18 bases. This chain's CDR3 is CASSLASLVGGSSYEQYF. The CDR3 DNA sequence: TGTGCCAGCAGCTTAGCAAGCTTAGTCGGGGGTAGCTCCTACGAGCAGTACTTC.

Comments on this clone: A junction boundary mismatches the germline segment, possibly from a read error. The chain is built from TRBV7-7 and TRBJ2-5; D perhaps matches TRBD1 (5 bases). The DNA end lines up better with TRBJ2-7; the J call may be wrong. The CDR3 covers 13 residues. From germline, CDR1 is SSHAT and CDR2 FNYEAQ (reference sequence). DNA for the CDR3: TGTGCTAGCAGCTTCAGCAGGGAAGGCGAGCAGTACTTC. Its translation is CASSFSREGEQYF.

The chain has TRBV4-3 and TRBJ2-7; 7 nucleotides agree with TRBD1. The CDR3 is 14 residues long. Losses at the gene ends were 5 bases for V and 0 bases for J; bases not matched to a gene: 4. Germline V gene lookup returns CDR1 LGHNA and CDR2 YSLEER. CDR3 coding DNA: TGCGCCAGCAGCAAGGGACAGACCTCCTACGAGCAGTACTTC. It yields the protein CASSKGQTSYEQYF.

The gene calls are TRBV27 and TRBJ2-1, with D uncertain. Germline lookup yields CDR1 MNHEY and CDR2 SMNVEV (reference sequence). CDR3 length: 14 residues. Trimming pared 3 bases from V and 0 bases from J, leaving 6 bases between. This chain's CDR3 is CASSFHGSYNEQFF. The CDR3 DNA is TGTGCCAGCAGTTTCCACGGCTCCTACAATGAGCAGTTCTTC.

This chain joins TRBV4-1 and TRBJ2-1, with a weak D call TRBD2 (5 bases). The length of the CDR3 is 17 residues. V was clipped by 0 bases and J by 5 bases, with 17 bases between them. Germline CDR1 and CDR2: MGHRA and YSYEKL. CDR3 DNA sequence: TGCGCCAGCAGCCAAGATCTTGGGAGCGGTAGCCACAATGAGCAGTTCTTC. Translated, it gives CASSQDLGSGSHNEQFF.

The V gene is TRBV15, the J gene TRBJ2-7; unclear D gene. Per the germline V gene, CDR1 is LNHNV and CDR2 is YYDKDF (reference sequence). Trimming removed 0 bases at V and 2 bases at J, with 8 bases between. CDR3 size: 14 residues. CDR3 region: CATSRDAVTYEQYF. CDR3 DNA sequence: TGTGCCACCAGCAGAGACGCAGTAACCTACGAGCAGTACTTC.

The rearrangement uses TRBV7-3 and TRBJ2-3, with TRBD2 identical over 7 bases. The J segment lost 1 base and the V segment lost 5 bases, leaving 3 bases of the junction unmatched. CDR3 length equals 14 residues. Germline lookup yields CDR1 SGHTA and CDR2 FQGTGA. CDR3 in amino acids: CASSPSGGTDTQYF. CDR3 in DNA: TGTGCCAGCAGCCCGAGCGGGGGCACAGATACGCAGTATTTT.

The gene calls are TRBV2 and TRBJ2-5; 10 bases align to TRBD1. The tail of the sequence fits TRBJ2-7 better, so the J call may be wrong. Germline CDR1 reads SNHLY; CDR2 reads FYNNEI. There are 14 residues in the CDR3. The CDR3 DNA reads TGTGCCAGCAGTGCCGGGACAGGGGCCTACGAGCAGTACTTC. It specifies CASSAGTGAYEQYF.

The sample holds one count of this clone. The CDR3 bases are TGTGCCAGCAGCTACCAGGGACAGCAAGTGAGGGGCCACACCTTC. This codes for CASSYQGQQVRGHTF. V and J are TRBV7-9 and TRBJ1-2; 7 bases are a match to TRBD1. Germline V CDR1 and CDR2: SEHNR, FQNEAQ (reference sequence). The V segment lost 4 bases and the J segment 12 bases; nucleotides outside the gene matches: 17. This CDR3 comprises 15 residues.

The J gene is TRBJ2-1, the V gene TRBV7-9, with 9 bases aligning to TRBD2. Trimming took 3 bases from V and 4 from J; bases not matched to a gene: 10. The CDR3 is 17 amino acids. The germline gives CDR1 SEHNR, CDR2 FQNEAQ (reference sequence). CDR3 protein: CASSFQREVPWYNEQFF. As DNA, the CDR3 is TGTGCCAGCAGCTTCCAGCGGGAGGTTCCATGGTACAATGAGCAGTTCTTC.

V is TRBV4-2 and J is TRBJ1-3; perhaps TRBD1 as D (6 bases). The CDR3 has 17 residues. Germline V gives CDR1 LGHNA, CDR2 YNFKEQ. Trimming took 0 bases from V and 0 from J, leaving 12 bases between them. Here the CDR3 reads CASSQETGSSSGNTIYF. Here the CDR3 DNA reads TGTGCCAGCAGCCAAGAAACAGGGTCAAGCTCTGGAAACACCATATATTTT.

V usage is TRBV5-4 and J usage is TRBJ2-5; 10 nucleotides align to TRBD2. CDR1 and CDR2 from the germline V gene are SGHNT and YYREEE (reference sequence). The J segment lost 5 bases and the V segment lost 9 bases, leaving 13 bases of the junction unmatched. The CDR3 is 15 amino acids. CDR3 residues: CAIQRGGGGGETQYF. CDR3 DNA: TGTGCCATCCAGCGGGGGGGCGGGGGGGGTGAGACCCAGTACTTC. The variable domain in full, with the rest retrieved from reference TRBV5-4 and TRBJ2-5, is ETGVTQSPTHLIKTRGQQVTLRCSSQSGHNTVSWYQQALGQGPQFIFQYYREEENGRGNFPPRFSGLQFPNYSSELNVNALELDDSALYLCAIQRGGGGGETQYFGPGTRLLVL.

This chain uses TRBV5-4 with TRBJ1-2; 9 bases are shared with TRBD1. Germline CDR1 SGHNT, CDR2 YYREEE (reference sequence). The CDR3 runs to 14 residues. Unmatched junction bases numbered 12, after V lost 7 bases and J lost 8 bases. DNA for the CDR3: TGTGCCAGCGCCTTCCGGGACAGGGCTGGCGGCTACACCTTC. The encoded protein is CASAFRDRAGGYTF.

The chain is built from TRBV6-5 and TRBJ1-1, with 7 bases matching TRBD1. Germline CDR1 reads MNHEY; CDR2 reads SVGAGI. This CDR3 spans 13 amino acids. V was clipped by 4 bases and J by 6 bases; unmatched bases: 5. The CDR3 bases are TGTGCCAGCAGTTTTACCACAGGGGCTGAAGCTTTCTTT. This codes for CASSFTTGAEAFF.

With regard to this clone: Relative to the germline gene, one junction end is altered; a read error may explain this. The gene calls are TRBV15 and TRBJ2-4; 11 positions match TRBD1. The germline V gene has CDR1 LNHNV and CDR2 YYDKDF (reference sequence). The CDR3 is 18 amino acids. The CDR3 DNA reads as TGTGCCACCAGCAGACCCCAGGGACAGGGGGGAGCCAAAAACAGTCAGTACTTC. Translating gives CATSRPQGQGGAKNSQYF. Full variable domain (missing parts from reference TRBV15 and TRBJ2-4): DAMVIQNPRYQVTQFGKPVTLSCSQTLNHNVMYWYQQKSSQAPKLLFHYYDKDFNNEADTPDNFQSRRPNTSFCFLDIRSPGLGDTAMYLCATSRPQGQGGAKNSQYFGAGTRLSVL.

This clone has just a few counts. The chain uses TRBV14 and TRBJ2-2; no reliable D call. V was cut by 3 bases and J by 4 bases, with 9 bases left in between. CDR1 and CDR2 (germline): SGHDN, FVKESK. The CDR3 has 14 residues. CDR3 in DNA: TGTGCCAGCAGCCAGCTCGACACCACCGGGGAGCTGTTTTTT. Translation: CASSQLDTTGELFF. Full variable domain (remainder filled in from reference TRBV14 and TRBJ2-2): EAGVTQFPSHSVIEKGQTVTLRCDPISGHDNLYWYRRVMGKEIKFLLHFVKESKQDESGMPNNRFLAERTGGTYSTLKVQPAELEDSGVYFCASSQLDTTGELFFGEGSRLTVL.

The chain has TRBV5-1 and TRBJ1-6, with TRBD1 matching 7 bases. V lost 2 bases, J lost 10 bases, and 3 bases stayed unmatched. Per the germline V gene, CDR1 is SGHRS and CDR2 is YFSETQ. This CDR3 spans 13 amino acids. The CDR3 DNA reads as TGCGCCAGCAGCTTAGAACAGGGGTCACCCCTCCACTTT. It yields the protein CASSLEQGSPLHF.

The genes are TRBV28 and TRBJ2-1, with TRBD2 matching over 10 bases. V shed 3 bases, J shed 3 bases, and the junction held 5 bases outside the gene matches. CDR1 is MDHEN and CDR2 is SYDVKM in the germline V gene. The CDR3 is made up of 16 amino acids. CDR3 nucleotide sequence: TGTGCCAGCAGTTTGGGTAGCGGGGGGATCTACAATGAGCAGTTCTTC. This encodes CASSLGSGGIYNEQFF.